This TCR delta chain was observed in a study of gamma-delta T cells after stem cell transplantation. CDR1 is GEAIGNYY, CDR2 EKD, per germline. The J segment lost 0 bases and the V segment lost 5 bases, leaving 17 bases of the junction unmatched. This CDR3 is 20 amino acids long. TCRdb repeated clone calling on the RT-PCR reads with CATT. Counted here are 1,500 to 2,000 delta-chain clones, about 47% occurring once; the ten biggest clones make up about 31%. Concerning this clone: A read error is likely here: a far larger clone is one base away.

The receptor was derived from a human donor. It is not recorded whose cells these are; they may come from a transplant donor. The chain recombines TRDV2 with TRDJ1, with TRDD3 matching over 13 bases. The sequenced material came from gamma-delta T cells. CDR3 region: CACGTLTGGYAGLNTDKLIF. The CDR3 bases are TGTGCCTGTGGCACGTTGACTGGGGGATACGCAGGCCTCAACACCGATAAACTCATCTTT.